This T cell receptor beta chain is drawn from a study of regulatory T cells in long-lasting Graves disease. Assembly of TCR beta libraries relied on iRepertoire HTBI primers together with Arm-PCR of CDR3 regions. In TCRdb, the multiplex PCR reads were re-called with MiXCR into one record per CDR3 protein. Of about 660,000 distinct CDR3 sequences in the sample, 25% to 35% were seen once. This clonotype was seen only a few times. With 1 base clipped from V and 5 bases from J, the junction kept 9 bases outside the gene matches. The CDR3 runs 16 residues. Germline V CDR1 and CDR2: SGHAT, FQNNGV. The time point here: persistent/refractory GD, antithyroid drugs over 5 years with positive TRAb. Making the TCR library involved RNA that had been extracted from PBMCs. It was by American Thyroid Association guidelines that Graves' disease was diagnosed.

The sequencing here drew on peripheral blood mononuclear cells (PBMCs), taken when the disease was refractory, from a patient treated with antithyroid drugs. The sequence came from a female donor with Graves disease. The genes are TRBV11-2 and TRBJ2-7; 9 nucleotides align to TRBD1. CDR3 DNA sequence: TGTGCCAGCAGCTTAGTGGCGGGACAGGGAGGCGACGAGCAGTACTTC. Translation: CASSLVAGQGGDEQYF.